The 19 T cell receptor beta chains given below trace back to one sample, sequenced in a study of CD8 T cells in ankylosing spondylitis. For these receptors, no antigen is known. TCRdb used MiXCR to reprocess the 5' RACE reads, holding one entry per CDR3 protein. The sample records over 700,000 distinct CDR3 sequences, around a fifth being singletons. Study-level results: A motif of roughly 8 highly homologous TCR beta variants was seen as apparently characteristic of ankylosing spondylitis blood.

Sample: blood, either unsorted or a sorted T cell fraction (not recorded which). Source of these receptors: a male donor with ankylosing spondylitis.

The gene calls are TRBV4-2 and TRBJ1-4; D remains unclear. V dropped 0 bases and J dropped 4 bases, with 9 bases sitting between them. The CDR3 loop spans 15 amino acids. The germline gives CDR1 LGHNA, CDR2 YNFKEQ. The CDR3 loop reads CASSQEGSLNEKLFF. The CDR3 nucleotides read TGTGCCAGCAGCCAAGAAGGAAGTCTTAATGAAAAACTGTTTTTT.

In its sample, this clonotype was seen once. The J gene is TRBJ2-4, the V gene TRBV20-1; no reliable D call. Germline assignment: CDR1 DFQATT and CDR2 SNEGSKA (reference sequence). The CDR3 has 16 amino acids. V shed 2 bases and J shed 0 bases, with 14 bases lying between them. CDR3 DNA: TGCAGTGCTAGATGGTTGGCAGGAAGAGCCAAAAACATTCAGTACTTC. Translating gives CSARWLAGRAKNIQYF.

This chain joins TRBV24-1 and TRBJ2-2; tentative D call: TRBD2 (5 bases). CDR1 is KGHDR and CDR2 is SFDVKD in the germline V gene. V was trimmed by 5 bases and J by 0 bases, leaving 9 bases between them. This CDR3 has 15 residues. CDR3 sequence reads: CATSVPGTNTGELFF. CDR3 DNA: TGTGCCACCAGTGTCCCGGGAACGAACACCGGGGAGCTGTTTTTT.

The J gene is TRBJ1-2, the V gene TRBV4-1; D is possibly TRBD1 (6 bases). The CDR3 extends over 15 amino acids. Germline V gene lookup returns CDR1 MGHRA and CDR2 YSYEKL. V lost 0 bases to trimming and J lost 4 bases, with 12 bases between them. In nucleotides, the CDR3 is TGCGCCAGCAGCCAAGACGGCAGGGGCCTCTATGGCTACACCTTC. It yields the protein CASSQDGRGLYGYTF.

This chain joins TRBV20-1 and TRBJ2-7, with D tentatively TRBD1 (5 bases). CDR1 DFQATT and CDR2 SNEGSKA come from the germline V gene (reference sequence). This CDR3 has 13 amino acids. V lost 0 bases and J lost 3, with 9 bases in between. The CDR3 DNA follows: TGCAGTGCTAGAGATCGACAGAACTACGAGCAGTACTTC. Protein product: CSARDRQNYEQYF.

The chain joins TRBV20-1 to TRBJ1-5; perhaps TRBD1 as D (6 bases). Germline V gives CDR1 DFQATT, CDR2 SNEGSKA (reference sequence). This CDR3 has 18 residues. V shed 5 bases and J shed 7 bases, with 30 bases lying between them. CDR3 loop: CSAPDHRQAANRTQPQHF. CDR3 sequence (DNA): TGCAGTGCTCCTGACCACAGACAGGCTGCTAATAGGACACAGCCCCAGCATTTT.

The chain employs TRBV6-1 and TRBJ1-1; D is possibly TRBD1 (6 bases). Trimming took off 6 bases at V and 4 bases at J, with 18 bases between the two ends. This CDR3 is built from 15 residues. Looked up from germline, CDR1 is MNHNS and CDR2 is SASEGT. DNA of the CDR3: TGTGCCAGCAGCTTTAAACCGCAGGGGCTCACTGAAGCTTTCTTT. Translated, it gives CASSFKPQGLTEAFF.

The rearrangement joins TRBV28 to TRBJ1-1; D gene uncertain. Germline V gene lookup returns CDR1 MDHEN and CDR2 SYDVKM. The length of the CDR3 is 11 residues. V was pared by 5 bases and J by 5 bases, with 6 bases between. The DNA for the CDR3 is TGTGCCAGCAGTGAAGAAACTGAAGCTTTCTTT. Protein product: CASSEETEAFF.

For the CDR3, the DNA is TGCAGTGCTAGAGATCGTACAGAAGGCCTTAATCAGCCCCAGCATTTT. This encodes CSARDRTEGLNQPQHF. The V call is TRBV20-1, the J call TRBJ1-5; D is unclear. Germline V gives CDR1 DFQATT, CDR2 SNEGSKA (reference sequence). V lost 0 bases, J lost 4 bases, and 16 bases lay in between. This CDR3 has 16 amino acids.

This clonotype was counted between two and nine times. The V gene is TRBV5-5, the J gene TRBJ2-1; 8 nucleotides line up with TRBD2. V dropped 0 bases and J dropped 0; count of bases not matched to a gene: 5. The CDR3 has 17 amino acids. The germline V gene encodes CDR1 SGHKS and CDR2 YYEKEE (reference sequence). CDR3 sequence reads: CASSLAMAGGSYNEQFF. DNA for the CDR3: TGTGCCAGCAGCTTGGCTATGGCGGGGGGCTCCTACAATGAGCAGTTCTTC.

In this sample, this clonotype turned up a few times. The V and J genes are TRBV20-1 and TRBJ1-4; D gene uncertain. Trimming removed 1 base from V and 0 bases from J, with 18 bases in between. The CDR3 sequence is 18 residues long. From germline, CDR1 is DFQATT and CDR2 SNEGSKA (reference sequence). The DNA of the CDR3 is TGCAGTGCTAGAGTGGGCGAATCGGGCCACACAACTAATGAAAAACTGTTTTTT. Its translation: CSARVGESGHTTNEKLFF.

At least ten counts were recorded for this clonotype. The chain joins TRBV11-2 to TRBJ2-7, with 7 bases that match TRBD2. CDR3 length: 14 residues. Germline-derived CDR1 and CDR2 are SGHAT and FQNNGV. Losses at the gene ends were 5 bases for V and 1 base for J; bases not matched to a gene: 5. Written as DNA, the CDR3 is TGTGCCAGCAGCCATCCTAGCGGATCCTACGAGCAGTACTTC. It translates to CASSHPSGSYEQYF.

The rearrangement links TRBV7-9 to TRBJ2-7, with 8 positions matching TRBD1. Germline lookup yields CDR1 SEHNR and CDR2 FQNEAQ (reference sequence). The length of the CDR3 is 15 residues. Trimming at V came to 3 bases and at J to 3 bases, leaving 7 bases not matched to a gene. CDR3 residues: CASSFPGTGDYEQYF. CDR3 sequence (DNA): TGTGCCAGCAGCTTTCCCGGGACAGGAGACTACGAGCAGTACTTC.

This clonotype appeared many times. The V and J genes are TRBV20-1 and TRBJ1-1; D gene unclear. The CDR3 totals 11 residues. V lost 6 bases and J 3 bases, leaving 8 bases between the germline ends. Germline CDR1 reads DFQATT; CDR2 reads SNEGSKA (reference sequence). CDR3 nucleotides: TGCAGTGCCCCTAGGGACACTGAAGCTTTCTTT. Translating gives CSAPRDTEAFF.

J is TRBJ1-4 and V is TRBV5-1; a possible D gene is TRBD1 (5 bases). V was cut by 0 bases and J by 7 bases, with 16 bases left in between. The CDR3 is 16 amino acids. The germline gives CDR1 SGHRS, CDR2 YFSETQ. Here the CDR3 reads CASSLGGNAGFEKLFF. The CDR3 DNA reads TGCGCCAGCAGCTTGGGAGGGAATGCAGGGTTTGAAAAACTGTTTTTT.

This clonotype has just a few counts. One end of the junction varies from germline; a read error may be responsible. This chain joins TRBV3-1 and TRBJ1-2; no definite D call. The CDR3 runs to 13 residues. Germline V gene data show CDR1 as LGHDT and CDR2 as YNNKEL (reference sequence). CDR3 in DNA: TGTGCCAGCAGCCAAGTCCCGAGCTATAGCTACACCTTC. Encoded protein: CASSQVPSYSYTF.

This chain joins TRBV4-1 and TRBJ1-1; D is unclear. The V gene lost 4 bases and the J gene lost 4 bases, with 16 bases spanning the gap. The CDR3 loop spans 15 amino acids. Germline V gives CDR1 MGHRA, CDR2 YSYEKL. The CDR3 loop reads CASSPGLAGSTEAFF. In DNA, the CDR3 is TGCGCCAGCAGCCCAGGCTTGGCGGGAAGCACTGAAGCTTTCTTT.

This sequence joins TRBV20-1 and TRBJ2-3; perhaps D is TRBD1 or TRBD2 (5 bases each). Deletions cut 4 bases from V and 6 bases from J, with 11 bases between. CDR1 and CDR2 (germline): DFQATT, SNEGSKA (reference sequence). The length of the CDR3 is 12 residues. The CDR3 loop is CSATTGADTQYF. CDR3 coding DNA: TGCAGTGCTACGACCGGGGCCGATACGCAGTATTTT.

The V call is TRBV12-3 or TRBV12-4, the J call TRBJ1-4, with D possibly TRBD1 on 5 matching bases. This CDR3 has 11 residues. V shed 7 bases and J shed 12 bases, with 12 bases lying between them. The CDR3 region has the DNA TGTGCCAGCACCTTGTCGGGGCAACTGTTTTTT. This sequence encodes CASTLSGQLFF.